Sequencing of this TCR beta chain was carried out in a study of cytomegalovirus exposure and HLA in healthy donors. General study results and limits: A later analysis reportedly found fewer N-insertions in an Asian-associated ancestry cluster than the approximately 670-donor mean.

Only a few counts were recorded for this clone. The antigen is unknown. Both 60 Vbeta primers and 13 Jbeta primers went into the PCR. The table came from immunoSEQ multiplex PCR; TCRdb's copy has only in-frame clones and leaves some out. The sample lists 93,000 or so clones, 60% to 70% occurring once. The CDR3 is made up of 14 amino acids. Trimming cost V 6 bases and J 7 bases, with 18 bases left between them. Germline V gene sequence: CDR1 MNHEY, CDR2 SMNVEV (reference sequence). The sample taken for sequencing was PBMCs. The TCR was taken from a woman aged 45-59 years in good health and CMV-seronegative. The chain combines TRBV27 with TRBJ2-5; possibly TRBD1 for D (6 bases). CDR3: CASSPTGGPGTQYF. In nucleotides, the CDR3 is TGTGCCAGCAGCCCAACTGGGGGCCCGGGGACCCAGTACTTC.